This paragraph covers one TCR beta chain sequence. What it recognizes is unknown. This record comes from a study of a mutant IDH1 vaccine in newly diagnosed glioma. Study details: Investigators started vaccination 4-6 weeks after radiotherapy alone, or with temozolomide cycles.

The V gene lost 7 bases and the J gene lost 8 bases, with 15 bases spanning the gap. The CDR3 has 13 amino acids. Germline-derived CDR1 and CDR2 are SGHRS and YFSETQ. The time point denotes: week 5, during vaccination. Topical imiquimod was applied with each vaccine dose, which held 300 ug of mutant IDH1 20-mer peptide. Here immunoSEQ multiplex PCR was the method, and the copy in TCRdb shows in-frame clones only, minus some. The sample includes about 38,000 clones, 80% to 90% seen only once; the top ten take roughly an eighth. General study findings and limits: Pseudoprogression appears to have had no connection to changes in top peripheral T cell clonotypes.

The V and J genes are TRBV5-1 and TRBJ1-4; a possible D gene is TRBD1 (5 bases). The sequencing here drew on PBMCs, taken from a glioma patient whose treatment included an IDH1 peptide vaccine. This receptor was obtained from a man aged 50 to 59 with glioma. This CDR3 reads CASPLGAGEKLFF. The CDR3 DNA is TGCGCCAGCCCTTTAGGCGCAGGGGAAAAACTGTTTTTT.